The text below deals with one TCR beta chain. The data originate from a study of T cell responses to AZD1222 COVID-19 vaccine. Generated by immunoSEQ multiplex PCR, the TCRdb table keeps only in-frame clones and is missing some. The sample includes around 110,000 clones, 90% to 95% of them seen just once. This CDR3 is 13 amino acids long. Trimming removed 4 bases from V and 2 bases from J, with 8 bases in between. In germline, CDR1 is MGHRA, CDR2 YSYEKL. The sample in question was peripheral blood, obtained on day 0 of AZD1222 vaccination. This chain links TRBV4-1 with TRBJ2-5; D is unclear. The TCR originated in an adult in good health. CDR3 DNA: TGCGCCAGCAGCCGAAGTTTACAAGAGACCCAGTACTTC. Encoded protein: CASSRSLQETQYF.